This entry describes one T cell receptor (beta chain). In germline, CDR1 is MDHEN, CDR2 SYDVKM. Trimming removed 4 bases from V and 1 base from J, with 13 bases in between. This CDR3 has 15 residues. This sample was included in a study of T cell clones after liver transplantation. Repertoires were generated with immunoSEQ multiplex PCR, while TCRdb's copy carries only in-frame clones and drops some. Here the sample spans approximately 72,000 clones, around nine tenths being singletons. Source: CD4+ T cells from blood, taken before liver transplant. The rearrangement uses TRBV28 and TRBJ1-2; D remains unclear. This TCR derives from a human donor who received a liver transplant. CDR3 protein: CASSSPGRINYGYTF. Written as DNA, the CDR3 is TGTGCCAGCAGTTCCCCCGGACGAATTAACTATGGCTACACCTTC.